Listed here are 31 T cell receptor beta chains from one sample, sequenced in a study of OX40 agonist ivuxolimab in advanced cancers. The method behind the library was the immunoSEQ multiplex PCR assay. TCRdb holds this immuneACCESS table with in-frame rearrangements only. Some clones are missing; in checked studies, unresolved V genes explain under half, and the rest has no known cause. The sample profile shows some 40,000 clones; approximately 80% of them were found once. 20% to 25% of the sample lies in the top ten. The sequencing used CD4+ or CD8+ T cells sorted from blood, collected in a trial of the OX40 agonist ivuxolimab. These receptor sequences come from an adult with an advanced solid tumor such as melanoma, head and neck, liver or kidney cancer.

The chain joins TRBV27 to TRBJ2-7, with 9 bases aligning to TRBD2. With 6 bases clipped from V and 3 bases from J, the junction kept 9 bases outside the gene matches. The CDR3 has 15 residues. The germline V gene encodes CDR1 MNHEY and CDR2 SMNVEV (reference sequence). CDR3: CASSNPLAGNYEQYF. CDR3 DNA: TGTGCCAGCAGCAACCCTCTAGCGGGGAACTACGAGCAGTACTTC.

The V call is TRBV28, the J call TRBJ1-6, with a possible D match to TRBD1 (6 bases). V was shortened by 3 bases and J by 6 bases, with 12 bases between the two germline ends. The CDR3 runs 15 residues. The germline V gene encodes CDR1 MDHEN and CDR2 SYDVKM. This CDR3 reads CASSFYRASNSPLHF. In DNA, the CDR3 is TGTGCCAGCAGTTTCTACAGGGCGAGTAATTCACCCCTCCACTTT.

The rearrangement links TRBV19 to TRBJ1-1; D uncertain. The CDR3 loop spans 12 amino acids. Trimming removed 3 bases at V and 1 base at J, with 3 bases between. From germline, CDR1 is LNHDA and CDR2 SQIVND (reference sequence). CDR3 sequence: CASSMGNTEAFF. The DNA of the CDR3 is TGTGCCAGTAGTATGGGGAACACTGAAGCTTTCTTT.

The chain has TRBV6-5 and TRBJ2-1; D possibly matches TRBD1 or TRBD2 (7 bases each). Germline CDR1 and CDR2: MNHEY and SVGAGI. With 0 bases removed from V and 15 bases from J, the gap between germline ends came to 18 bases. This CDR3 contains 14 residues. This CDR3 is CASSYSSGGERPFF. The CDR3 DNA reads as TGTGCCAGCAGTTACTCCTCAGGGGGGGAGCGCCCGTTCTTC.

The chain combines TRBV7-2 with TRBJ2-7; TRBD2 aligns across 15 bases. The CDR3 is 17 residues long. Germline V gene sequence: CDR1 SGHTA, CDR2 FQGNSA. The V segment lost 5 bases and the J segment 6 bases; nucleotides outside the gene matches: 11. CDR3 loop: CASSPGLAGGPPTEQYF. The CDR3 nucleotides read TGTGCCAGCAGCCCGGGACTAGCGGGGGGCCCGCCGACCGAGCAGTACTTC.

The V call is TRBV7-9, the J call TRBJ2-7; the D gene is possibly TRBD1 (6 bases). The J call is in doubt because the DNA end fits TRBJ2-1 better. The germline V gene encodes CDR1 SEHNR and CDR2 FQNEAQ (reference sequence). The CDR3 spans 15 residues. Written as DNA, the CDR3 is TGTGCCAGCAGCTCGGACAGCCATAGGGGCAATGAGCAGTTCTTC. Its translation is CASSSDSHRGNEQFF.

This clone was recorded many times. The V gene is TRBV7-9, the J gene TRBJ2-7, with TRBD2 matching 10 bases. J was trimmed by 4 bases and V by 3 bases; bases with no gene match: 3. Germline CDR1 is SEHNR and CDR2 is FQNEAQ (reference sequence). This CDR3 spans 14 amino acids. The CDR3 DNA reads TGTGCCAGCAGCTTTGGACTAGCGGCTTACGAGCAGTACTTC. Residues: CASSFGLAAYEQYF.

V is TRBV5-6 and J is TRBJ2-7; D call uncertain. Germline V lookup: CDR1 SGHDT, CDR2 YYEEEE. V lost 3 bases and J lost 2, with 12 bases in between. CDR3 length equals 14 residues. CDR3 loop: CASSSRKRTYEQYF. CDR3 DNA sequence: TGTGCCAGCAGCTCCCGAAAGAGAACCTACGAGCAGTACTTC.

This CDR3 is CASSLGGGAGYTF. CDR3 in DNA: TGTGCCAGCAGCTTGGGTGGCGGGGCAGGCTACACCTTC. This rearrangement joins TRBV5-6 to TRBJ1-2; TRBD1 is a possible D gene (5 bases). CDR1 and CDR2 from the germline V gene are SGHDT and YYEEEE. V was clipped by 0 bases and J by 8 bases, with 11 bases between them. CDR3 length: 13 residues.

The rearrangement joins TRBV28 to TRBJ2-5; no reliable D call. CDR3 length: 13 amino acids. Trimming stripped 2 bases from V and 0 bases from J, with 4 bases between. Per germline, CDR1 MDHEN and CDR2 SYDVKM. The CDR3 DNA reads TGTGCCAGCAGTTTAAGGGACCAAGAGACCCAGTACTTC. Protein sequence: CASSLRDQETQYF.

This clone was observed once. The rearrangement uses TRBV15 and TRBJ2-1, with 12 bases that match TRBD1. The CDR3 is made up of 15 amino acids. The germline V gene encodes CDR1 LNHNV and CDR2 YYDKDF (reference sequence). V trimming: 4 bases; J trimming: 10 bases; junction bases outside the gene matches: 8. CDR3 in amino acids: CATSNPDGTGGEQFF. The DNA for the CDR3 is TGTGCCACCAGCAACCCCGATGGGACAGGGGGCGAGCAGTTCTTC.

The chain is built from TRBV6-5 and TRBJ2-6; D gene ambiguous. CDR1 MNHEY and CDR2 SVGAGI come from the germline V gene. The V end lost 0 bases, the J end lost 4 bases, and 10 bases lay between the germline ends. This CDR3 has 16 residues. CDR3 loop: CASSYSNEGGANVLTF. CDR3 DNA sequence: TGTGCCAGCAGTTACTCAAACGAAGGGGGGGCCAACGTCCTGACTTTC.

With respect to this clone: One end of the junction fails to match germline, which may point to a read error. The chain recombines TRBV11-2 with TRBJ1-2; the D is unclear. The CDR3 has 13 amino acids. Germline V CDR1 and CDR2: SGHAT, FQNNGV. The chain's CDR3 is CASTLSQINGYTF. The DNA of the CDR3 is TGTGCCAGCACCTTAAGCCAGATTAATGGCTACACCTTC.

The chain links TRBV30 to TRBJ2-5, with 7 positions matching TRBD2. With V trimmed by 1 base and J by 13 bases, 6 bases remained unmatched. Germline CDR1 reads GTSNPN; CDR2 reads SVGIG (reference sequence). The CDR3 has 11 residues. The CDR3 sequence: CAWSASGARYF. In DNA form, the CDR3 reads TGTGCCTGGAGTGCGAGCGGGGCGCGGTACTTC.

The chain carries TRBV7-9 and TRBJ1-1; D uncertain. Germline CDR1 and CDR2: SEHNR and FQNEAQ (reference sequence). The CDR3 spans 15 residues. Trimming pared 4 bases from V and 5 bases from J, leaving 17 bases between. CDR3 sequence reads: CASSSPTSPGTEAFF. The CDR3 nucleotides read TGTGCCAGCAGCTCTCCGACGAGCCCGGGAACTGAAGCTTTCTTT.

The gene calls are TRBV4-1 and TRBJ2-3; D is possibly TRBD2 (6 bases). The CDR3 loop spans 14 amino acids. CDR1 MGHRA and CDR2 YSYEKL come from the germline V gene. The ends were cut back, 4 bases at V and 2 bases at J, with 10 bases in the middle. The CDR3 sequence: CASSPGLPTDTQYF. DNA of the CDR3: TGCGCCAGCAGCCCGGGACTTCCCACAGATACGCAGTATTTT.

The V gene is TRBV4-2, the J gene TRBJ2-7; unclear D gene. Germline V CDR1 and CDR2: LGHNA, YNFKEQ. The CDR3 has 14 residues. Between the trimmed V and J ends, which lost 0 bases and 3 bases, there was a span of 9 bases. The CDR3 loop is CASSQEGGRYEQYF. The CDR3 DNA reads as TGTGCCAGCAGCCAAGAGGGCGGTCGCTACGAGCAGTACTTC.

V and J are TRBV29-1 and TRBJ2-7; 7 nucleotides align to TRBD2. Trimming cost V 1 base and J 5 bases; bases outside gene matches: 14. The germline V gene has CDR1 SQVTM and CDR2 ANQGSEA. The CDR3 length is 16 residues. CDR3 in amino acids: CSVEGGEGSFGDEQYF. The CDR3 region has the DNA TGCAGCGTTGAAGGTGGGGAGGGGTCCTTTGGAGACGAGCAGTACTTC.

V and J are TRBV27 and TRBJ2-2, with 9 positions matching TRBD2. The V and J ends lost 1 base and 3 bases, in that order; junction bases with no gene match: 9. Germline values: CDR1 MNHEY, CDR2 SMNVEV (reference sequence). This CDR3 is built from 18 residues. The CDR3 DNA reads as TGTGCCAGCAGTTTATGGTCAGGGCGGGAGGGGGACACCGGGGAGCTGTTTTTT. Translating gives CASSLWSGREGDTGELFF.

CDR3 in amino acids: CASSLAGAYNEQFF. The CDR3 region has the DNA TGTGCCAGCAGTTTGGCGGGAGCCTACAATGAGCAGTTCTTC. The genes are TRBV27 and TRBJ2-1, with 7 positions matching TRBD2. This CDR3 region has 14 residues. Germline loops: CDR1 MNHEY, CDR2 SMNVEV (reference sequence). With V trimmed by 3 bases and J by 2 bases, 1 base remained unmatched.

The J gene is TRBJ2-1, the V gene TRBV14; D is perhaps TRBD1 or TRBD2 (6 bases each). This CDR3 is 16 amino acids long. In germline, CDR1 is SGHDN, CDR2 FVKESK. Trimming took 6 bases from V and 3 from J, leaving 18 bases between them. CDR3 sequence: CASRARGDRYYNEQFF. The CDR3 DNA reads TGTGCCAGCAGAGCGAGGGGGGATCGGTACTACAATGAGCAGTTCTTC.

The V and J genes are TRBV7-9 and TRBJ1-3; D remains unclear. Germline lookup yields CDR1 SEHNR and CDR2 FQNEAQ (reference sequence). The CDR3 consists of 14 residues. The germline V and J ends were trimmed by 4 bases and 4 bases, with 11 bases remaining between them. The CDR3, as DNA: TGTGCCAGCAGCTCCAGGACCCGGGGAAACACCATATATTTT. It encodes CASSSRTRGNTIYF.

The chain employs TRBV9 and TRBJ2-1; possibly TRBD1 or TRBD2 for D (6 bases each). Germline assignment: CDR1 SGDLS and CDR2 YYNGEE. V shed 0 bases and J shed 15 bases, with 16 bases lying between them. The CDR3 extends over 13 amino acids. CDR3 sequence (DNA): TGTGCCAGCAGCGTAGAGGGGGGCCCTACACTGTTCTTC. It yields the protein CASSVEGGPTLFF.

The rearrangement joins TRBV27 to TRBJ2-2; D unresolved. Germline values: CDR1 MNHEY, CDR2 SMNVEV (reference sequence). The CDR3 has 13 amino acids. V lost 4 bases and J lost 3, with 6 bases in between. The CDR3 sequence is CASSYSDTGELFF. CDR3 nucleotide sequence: TGTGCCAGCAGTTACTCGGACACCGGGGAGCTGTTTTTT.

The chain uses TRBV27 and TRBJ2-7; unclear D gene. Trimming pared 2 bases from V and 5 bases from J, leaving 10 bases between. CDR1 is MNHEY, CDR2 SMNVEV, per germline (reference sequence). The CDR3 runs to 13 residues. The CDR3 sequence is CASSLKVGHEQYF. The DNA for the CDR3 is TGTGCCAGCAGTTTAAAGGTAGGGCACGAGCAGTACTTC.

The gene calls are TRBV9 and TRBJ2-5, with D tentatively TRBD1 (5 bases). Germline CDR1 is SGDLS and CDR2 is YYNGEE. The CDR3 is 16 residues long. Deletions cut 0 bases from V and 5 bases from J, with 17 bases between. DNA of the CDR3: TGTGCCAGCAGCGTAGATGCCAGGGTGGGTGCGGAGACCCAGTACTTC. Translated, it gives CASSVDARVGAETQYF.

The rearrangement joins TRBV2 to TRBJ2-2, with D maybe TRBD1 (5 bases). The CDR3 spans 15 residues. V was trimmed by 1 base and J by 0 bases, leaving 6 bases between them. Germline CDR1 SNHLY, CDR2 FYNNEI. This chain's CDR3 is CASSEVTANTGELFF. CDR3 sequence (DNA): TGTGCCAGCAGTGAAGTGACAGCGAACACCGGGGAGCTGTTTTTT.

The V and J genes are TRBV7-4 and TRBJ2-3; D not certain. Trimming removed 1 base from V and 4 bases from J, with 6 bases in between. CDR3 size: 13 residues. The germline V gene encodes CDR1 SGHVT and CDR2 SQSDAQ. The CDR3 DNA reads TGTGCCAGCAGCTTAGTCAGCGCAGATACGCAGTATTTT. Protein sequence: CASSLVSADTQYF.

This chain links TRBV7-3 with TRBJ1-2; TRBD1 matches 7 bases. This CDR3 has 15 residues. CDR1 is SGHTA and CDR2 is FQGTGA in the germline V gene. V was pared by 4 bases and J by 2 bases, with 7 bases of the junction left unmatched. Here the CDR3 reads CASSSRGDSNYGYTF. DNA of the CDR3: TGTGCCAGCAGCTCAAGAGGGGACAGCAACTATGGCTACACCTTC.

This sequence joins TRBV4-2 and TRBJ2-7, with D unclear. V was pared by 1 base and J by 1 base, with 11 bases between. The germline CDR1 and CDR2 sequences are LGHNA and YNFKEQ. This CDR3 comprises 15 residues. The CDR3 bases are TGTGCCAGCAGCCAAGGGCAGACCCTTTCCTACGAGCAGTACTTC. It yields the protein CASSQGQTLSYEQYF.

In the case of this clone: Other DNA sequences in the sample encode the same CDR3. The rearrangement links TRBV27 to TRBJ1-4, with a tentative D call TRBD1 (6 bases). Germline loops: CDR1 MNHEY, CDR2 SMNVEV (reference sequence). This CDR3 comprises 14 residues. V lost 4 bases and J lost 2, with 8 bases in between. CDR3 residues: CASSSGGTNEKLFF. As DNA, the CDR3 is TGTGCCAGCAGTTCCGGGGGCACTAATGAAAAACTGTTTTTT.